This TCR beta chain was captured in a study of blood T cells in healthy people across ages. Next came a second PCR, run for about 7 to 11 cycles, which used a sample-barcoded 5' primer along with a J-beta primer mix. A single record per CDR3 protein comes from TCRdb applying MiXCR to the 5' RACE reads. The sample holds 1.5 million to 2 million distinct CDR3 sequences; less than 50% are singletons and the top ten take less than 2.5%. The CDR3 is made up of 12 amino acids. Trimming removed 6 bases from V and 4 bases from J, with 10 bases in between. The V gene's germline CDR1 is MDHEN and CDR2 SYDVKM. In the case of this clonotype: Antigen specificity is unknown.

Overall study results and limits: No one knew whether donors had CMV, which possibly confounded expanded clonotype changes. Estimates drawn from one million T cells were deemed to understate diversity.

The rearrangement links TRBV28 to TRBJ2-7; D not resolved. The specimen was blood. The clonotype was recovered from a woman aged 40 to 49 in good health. DNA of the CDR3: TGTGCCAGCAGCAACCCCTTTTACGAGCAGTACTTC. Translation: CASSNPFYEQYF.